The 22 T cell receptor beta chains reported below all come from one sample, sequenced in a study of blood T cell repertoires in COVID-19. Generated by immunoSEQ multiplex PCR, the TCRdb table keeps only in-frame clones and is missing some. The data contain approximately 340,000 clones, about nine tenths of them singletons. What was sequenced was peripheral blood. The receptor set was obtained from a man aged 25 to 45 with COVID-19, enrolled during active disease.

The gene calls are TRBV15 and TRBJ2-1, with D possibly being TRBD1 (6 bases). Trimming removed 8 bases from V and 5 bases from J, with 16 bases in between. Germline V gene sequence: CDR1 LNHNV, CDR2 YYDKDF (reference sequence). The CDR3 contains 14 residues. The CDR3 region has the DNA TGTGCCACCTCAGCAGGGGATCTGGACAATGAGCAGTTCTTC. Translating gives CATSAGDLDNEQFF. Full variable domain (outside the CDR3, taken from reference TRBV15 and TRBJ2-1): DAMVIQNPRYQVTQFGKPVTLSCSQTLNHNVMYWYQQKSSQAPKLLFHYYDKDFNNEADTPDNFQSRRPNTSFCFLDIRSPGLGDTAMYLCATSAGDLDNEQFFGPGTRLTVL.

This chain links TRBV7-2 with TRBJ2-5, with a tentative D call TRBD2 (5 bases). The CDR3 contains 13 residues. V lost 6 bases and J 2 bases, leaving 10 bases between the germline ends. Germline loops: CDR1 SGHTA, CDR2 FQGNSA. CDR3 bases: TGTGCCAGCAGACGACTACTACAAGAGACCCAGTACTTC. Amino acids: CASRRLLQETQYF.

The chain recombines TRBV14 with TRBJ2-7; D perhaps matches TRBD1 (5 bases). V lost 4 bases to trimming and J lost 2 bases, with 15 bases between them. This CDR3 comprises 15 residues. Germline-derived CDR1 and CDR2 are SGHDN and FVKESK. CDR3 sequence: CASSPLDRPPYEQYF. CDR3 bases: TGTGCCAGCAGCCCACTTGACAGACCCCCCTACGAGCAGTACTTC.

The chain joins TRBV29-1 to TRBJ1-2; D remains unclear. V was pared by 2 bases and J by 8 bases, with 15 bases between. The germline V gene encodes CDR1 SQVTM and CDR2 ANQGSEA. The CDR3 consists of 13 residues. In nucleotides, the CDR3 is TGCAGCGTTGAAAAGTCGGAGGAGAGGGGCTACACCTTC. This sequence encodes CSVEKSEERGYTF.

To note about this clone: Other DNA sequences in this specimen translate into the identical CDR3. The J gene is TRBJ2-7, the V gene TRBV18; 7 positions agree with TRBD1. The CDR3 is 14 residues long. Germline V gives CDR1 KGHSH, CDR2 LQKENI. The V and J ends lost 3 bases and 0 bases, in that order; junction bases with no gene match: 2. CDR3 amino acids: CASSPGTVSYEQYF. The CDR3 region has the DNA TGTGCCAGCTCACCTGGGACAGTCTCCTACGAGCAGTACTTC.

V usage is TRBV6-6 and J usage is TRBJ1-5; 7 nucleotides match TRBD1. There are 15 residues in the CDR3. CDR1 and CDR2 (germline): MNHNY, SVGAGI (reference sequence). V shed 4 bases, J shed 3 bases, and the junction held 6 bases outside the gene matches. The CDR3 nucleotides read TGTGCCAGCAGTTTCCCGGGACAGCACAATCAGCCCCAGCATTTT. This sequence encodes CASSFPGQHNQPQHF.

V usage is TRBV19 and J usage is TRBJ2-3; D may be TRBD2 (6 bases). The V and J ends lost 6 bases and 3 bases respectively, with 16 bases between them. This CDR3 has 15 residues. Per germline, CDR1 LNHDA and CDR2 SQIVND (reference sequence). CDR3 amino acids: CASRLTGVATDTQYF. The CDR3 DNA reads TGTGCCAGTAGATTAACGGGAGTTGCGACAGATACGCAGTATTTT.

The CDR3 nucleotides are TGTGCCAGCAGCCCAACGCAGGGGGCGTCTGAAGCTTTCTTT. It codes for CASSPTQGASEAFF. The rearrangement uses TRBV7-3 and TRBJ1-1; 8 bases are a match to TRBD1. The CDR3 is 14 amino acids. Germline trimming cut 5 bases from V and 6 bases from J; bases unmatched to any gene: 8. Germline lookup yields CDR1 SGHTA and CDR2 FQGTGA.

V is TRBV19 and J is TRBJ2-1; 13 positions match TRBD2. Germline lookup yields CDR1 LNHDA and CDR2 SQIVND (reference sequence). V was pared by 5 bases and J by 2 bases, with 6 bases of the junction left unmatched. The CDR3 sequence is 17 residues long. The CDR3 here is CASSRTSGSGTYNEQFF. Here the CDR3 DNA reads TGTGCCAGTAGTCGGACTAGCGGGAGCGGAACCTACAATGAGCAGTTCTTC.

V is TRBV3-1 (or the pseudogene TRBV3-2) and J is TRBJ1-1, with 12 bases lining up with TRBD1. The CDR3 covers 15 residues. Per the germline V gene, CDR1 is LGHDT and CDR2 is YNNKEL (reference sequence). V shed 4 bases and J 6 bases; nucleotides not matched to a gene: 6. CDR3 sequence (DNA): TGTGCCAGCAGCCCGTGGGACAGGGGGCCCGCTGAAGCTTTCTTT. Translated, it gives CASSPWDRGPAEAFF.

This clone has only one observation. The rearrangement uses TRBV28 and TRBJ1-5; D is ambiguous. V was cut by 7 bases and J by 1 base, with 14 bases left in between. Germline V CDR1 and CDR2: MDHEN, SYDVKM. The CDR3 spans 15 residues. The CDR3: CASNVGAGSNQPQHF. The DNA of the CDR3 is TGTGCCAGCAACGTCGGAGCGGGGAGCAATCAGCCCCAGCATTTT.

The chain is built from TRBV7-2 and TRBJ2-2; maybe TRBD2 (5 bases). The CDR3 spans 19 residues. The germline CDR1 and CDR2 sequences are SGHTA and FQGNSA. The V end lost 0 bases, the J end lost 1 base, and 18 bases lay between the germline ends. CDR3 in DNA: TGTGCCAGCAGCTTAGCGTCTAGTAACGCCGGAGGGAACACCGGGGAGCTGTTTTTT. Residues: CASSLASSNAGGNTGELFF. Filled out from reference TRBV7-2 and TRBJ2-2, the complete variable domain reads GAGVSQSPSNKVTEKGKDVELRCDPISGHTALYWYRQSLGQGLEFLIYFQGNSAPDKSGLPSDRFSAERTGGSVSTLTIQRTQQEDSAVYLCASSLASSNAGGNTGELFFGEGSRLTVL.

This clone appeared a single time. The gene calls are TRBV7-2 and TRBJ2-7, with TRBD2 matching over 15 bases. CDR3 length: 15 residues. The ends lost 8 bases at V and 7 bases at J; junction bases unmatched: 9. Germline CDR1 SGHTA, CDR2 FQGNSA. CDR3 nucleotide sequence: TGTGCCAGCGTCCTCGGACTAGCGGGGGGGGTGGAGCAGTACTTC. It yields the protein CASVLGLAGGVEQYF.

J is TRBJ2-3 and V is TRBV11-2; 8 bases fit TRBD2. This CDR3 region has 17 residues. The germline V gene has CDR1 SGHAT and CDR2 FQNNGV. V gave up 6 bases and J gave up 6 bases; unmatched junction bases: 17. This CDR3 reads CASRPGTRVILFDTQYF. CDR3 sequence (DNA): TGTGCCAGCAGACCCGGGACTAGGGTTATTCTGTTCGATACGCAGTATTTT. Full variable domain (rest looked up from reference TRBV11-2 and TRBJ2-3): EAGVAQSPRYKIIEKRQSVAFWCNPISGHATLYWYQQILGQGPKLLIQFQNNGVVDDSQLPKDRFSAERLKGVDSTLKIQPAKLEDSAVYLCASRPGTRVILFDTQYFGPGTRLTVL.

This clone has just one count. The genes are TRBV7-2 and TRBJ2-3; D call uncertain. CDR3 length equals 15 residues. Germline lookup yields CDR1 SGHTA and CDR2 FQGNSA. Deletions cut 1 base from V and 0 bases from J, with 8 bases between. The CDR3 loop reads CASSLGRASTDTQYF. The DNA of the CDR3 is TGTGCCAGCAGCTTAGGCCGAGCTAGCACAGATACGCAGTATTTT.

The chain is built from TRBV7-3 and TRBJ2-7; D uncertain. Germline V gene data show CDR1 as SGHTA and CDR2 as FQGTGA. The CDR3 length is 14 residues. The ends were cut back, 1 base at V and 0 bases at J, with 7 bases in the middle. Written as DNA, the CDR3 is TGTGCCAGCAGCTTAAACGTCGGCTCCTACGAGCAGTACTTC. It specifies CASSLNVGSYEQYF.

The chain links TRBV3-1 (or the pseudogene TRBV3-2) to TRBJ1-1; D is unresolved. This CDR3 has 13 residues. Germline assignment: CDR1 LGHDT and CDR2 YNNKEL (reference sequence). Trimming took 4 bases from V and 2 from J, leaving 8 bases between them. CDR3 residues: CASSRLPNTEAFF. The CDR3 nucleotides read TGTGCCAGCAGCCGTCTCCCCAACACTGAAGCTTTCTTT.

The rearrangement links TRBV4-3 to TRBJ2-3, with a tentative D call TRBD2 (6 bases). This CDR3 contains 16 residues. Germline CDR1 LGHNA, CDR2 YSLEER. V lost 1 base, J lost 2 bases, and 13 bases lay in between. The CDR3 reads CASSQGGGDTTDTQYF. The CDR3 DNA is TGCGCCAGCAGCCAAGGGGGCGGGGATACCACAGATACGCAGTATTTT.

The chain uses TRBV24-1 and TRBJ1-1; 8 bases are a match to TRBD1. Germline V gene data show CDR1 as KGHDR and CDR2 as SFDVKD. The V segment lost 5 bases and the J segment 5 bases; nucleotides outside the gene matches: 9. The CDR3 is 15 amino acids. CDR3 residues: CATSGPRGRGTEAFF. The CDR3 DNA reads TGTGCCACCAGTGGTCCCAGGGGGCGAGGAACTGAAGCTTTCTTT.

The CDR3 spells CASTKKQGNYGYTF. CDR3 sequence (DNA): TGCGCCAGCACCAAAAAACAGGGGAACTATGGCTACACCTTC. The chain couples TRBV23-1 to TRBJ1-2; 7 positions match TRBD1. TRBV23-1 is noted as an ORF with a role that remains uncertain. V gave up 7 bases and J gave up 2 bases; unmatched junction bases: 7. The CDR3 loop spans 14 amino acids.

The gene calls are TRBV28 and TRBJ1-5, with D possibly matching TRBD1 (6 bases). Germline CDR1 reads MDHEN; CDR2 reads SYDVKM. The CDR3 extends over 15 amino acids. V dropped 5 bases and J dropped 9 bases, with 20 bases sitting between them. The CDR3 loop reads CASSPPQGSGVPQHF. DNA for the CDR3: TGTGCCAGCAGTCCCCCACAGGGAAGTGGTGTGCCCCAGCATTTT.

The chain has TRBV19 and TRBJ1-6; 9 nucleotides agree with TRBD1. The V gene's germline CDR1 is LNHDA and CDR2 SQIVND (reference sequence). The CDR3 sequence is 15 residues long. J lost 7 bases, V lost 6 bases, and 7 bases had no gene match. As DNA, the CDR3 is TGTGCCAGTAGGCTGGGACAGGGCGCAAATTCACCCCTCCACTTT. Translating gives CASRLGQGANSPLHF.